Detailed here is one T cell receptor (beta chain). As yet, its antigen is unknown. A much larger clone differs from this one at a single base, so this may be a read error. The data originate from a study of blood T cells in healthy people across ages. Study conclusions and caveats: Unsorted PBMCs blocked a conclusive comparison of naive and antigen-experienced cells. With donor CMV status unknown, expanded clonotype changes were possibly confounded.

A second about 7 to 12 cycle PCR used barcoded and J-beta primers. Each TCR beta cDNA got a 12-nucleotide random molecular identifier. MiXCR, applied by TCRdb to the 5' RACE reads, yields one record per CDR3 protein. The table has 630,000 or so distinct CDR3 sequences, around 32% seen once. The CDR3 length is 14 residues. CDR1 is SGHRS, CDR2 YFSETQ, per germline. The rearrangement joins TRBV5-1 to TRBJ1-4; a weak D match, TRBD1 (6 bases). This receptor was obtained from a woman aged 80 or over in good health. Sequenced material: blood. The CDR3, as DNA: TGCGCCAGCAGCTTGGAGGGGGTAATTGAAAAACGGTTTTTT. Translating gives CASSLEGVIEKRFF.